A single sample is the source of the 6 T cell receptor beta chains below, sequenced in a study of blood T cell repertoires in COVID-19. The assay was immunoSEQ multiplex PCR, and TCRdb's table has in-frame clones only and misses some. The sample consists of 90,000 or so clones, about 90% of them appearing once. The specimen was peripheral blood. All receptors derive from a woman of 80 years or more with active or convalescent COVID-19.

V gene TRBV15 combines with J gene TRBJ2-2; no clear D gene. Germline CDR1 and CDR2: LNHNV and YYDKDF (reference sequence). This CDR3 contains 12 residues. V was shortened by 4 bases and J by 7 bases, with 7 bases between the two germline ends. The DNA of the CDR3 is TGTGCCACCAGCAATAGTTACGGGGAGCTGTTTTTT. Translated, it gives CATSNSYGELFF.

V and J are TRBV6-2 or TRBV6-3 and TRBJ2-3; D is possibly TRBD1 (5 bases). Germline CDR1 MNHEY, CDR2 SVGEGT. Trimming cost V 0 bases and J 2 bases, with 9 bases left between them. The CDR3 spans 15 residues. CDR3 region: CASSYSAGNTDTQYF. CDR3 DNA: TGTGCCAGCAGTTACTCGGCAGGGAACACAGATACGCAGTATTTT.

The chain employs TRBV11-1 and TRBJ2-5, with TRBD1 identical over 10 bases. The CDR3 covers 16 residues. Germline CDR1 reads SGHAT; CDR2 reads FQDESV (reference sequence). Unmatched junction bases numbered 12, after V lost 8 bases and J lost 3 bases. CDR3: CASSTPGQGYEETQYF. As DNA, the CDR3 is TGTGCCAGCTCAACCCCGGGACAGGGGTACGAAGAGACCCAGTACTTC.

The CDR3 region is CASSYKDSNEKLFF. CDR3 coding DNA: TGTGCCAGCAGTTACAAAGACAGTAATGAAAAACTGTTTTTT. J is TRBJ1-4 and V is TRBV6-5; tentative D call: TRBD1 (5 bases). V was cut by 2 bases and J by 4 bases, with 8 bases left in between. Per germline, CDR1 MNHEY and CDR2 SVGAGI. CDR3 length: 14 amino acids.

CDR3 in amino acids: CASNTGGSYEQYF. The CDR3 DNA reads as TGTGCCAGCAATACGGGGGGCTCCTACGAGCAGTACTTC. J is TRBJ2-7 and V is TRBV2, with 7 positions matching TRBD2. This CDR3 has 13 amino acids. V lost 7 bases, J lost 0 bases, and 3 bases stayed unmatched. Germline V lookup: CDR1 SNHLY, CDR2 FYNNEI.

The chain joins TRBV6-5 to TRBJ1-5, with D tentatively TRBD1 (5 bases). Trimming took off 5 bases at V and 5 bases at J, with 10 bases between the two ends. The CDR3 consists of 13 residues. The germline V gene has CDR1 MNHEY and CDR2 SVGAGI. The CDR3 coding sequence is TGTGCCAGCAGTCGACAGATGGATCAGCCCCAGCATTTT. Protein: CASSRQMDQPQHF.